Below are 26 T cell receptor beta chains sequenced from a single sample in a study of Ad26.COV2.S vaccination and SARS-CoV-2 variants. Treatment of the sample: some 20 received Ad26.COV2.S at low or high dose, single or two shots; roughly five received placebo; per-sample allocation not given. Sampling occurred on day 63 after the first vaccine or placebo injection. Some clones are missing from TCRdb's copy, which holds only in-frame ones; the method was immunoSEQ multiplex PCR. The data contain about 480,000 clones, 87% of them singletons. The starting material was peripheral blood, obtained in a trial of Ad26.COV2.S vaccine versus placebo. All receptors derive from a person between 18 and 59 years old who received the Ad26.COV2.S COVID-19 vaccine or a placebo.

This chain connects TRBV4-2 to TRBJ2-2; 13 nucleotides agree with TRBD2. The junction had 14 bases not matched to a gene; V was cut back by 1 base and J by 6 bases. The germline V gene has CDR1 LGHNA and CDR2 YNFKEQ. This CDR3 has 20 residues. CDR3 loop: CASSQVGRRLAGGLAGELFF. As DNA, the CDR3 is TGTGCCAGCAGCCAAGTAGGAAGGAGACTAGCGGGAGGACTCGCCGGGGAGCTGTTTTTT.

The chain has TRBV2 and TRBJ2-5, with D possibly TRBD2 on 5 matching bases. The V gene's germline CDR1 is SNHLY and CDR2 FYNNEI. V lost 10 bases and J lost 7, with 22 bases in between. This CDR3 region has 14 residues. As DNA, the CDR3 is TGTGCCACCCGAGGGCGGGCCCTCCGTGGGACCCAGTACTTC. Protein sequence: CATRGRALRGTQYF.

The chain is built from TRBV5-1 and TRBJ1-4; TRBD1 matches 8 bases. The CDR3 length is 15 residues. CDR1 SGHRS and CDR2 YFSETQ come from the germline V gene. The trim removed 4 bases at V and 7 bases at J, leaving 9 bases unmatched. The CDR3: CASSGQGQGAEKLFF. CDR3 nucleotides: TGCGCCAGCAGCGGACAAGGGCAGGGGGCTGAAAAACTGTTTTTT.

The chain recombines TRBV5-6 with TRBJ1-1; no clear D gene. Germline assignment: CDR1 SGHDT and CDR2 YYEEEE. The CDR3 consists of 13 residues. The V and J ends lost 0 bases and 5 bases respectively, with 8 bases between them. This CDR3 is CASSLVVGTEAFF. Here the CDR3 DNA reads TGTGCCAGCAGCTTGGTGGTTGGGACTGAAGCTTTCTTT. The full variable domain, with the rest looked up from reference TRBV5-6 and TRBJ1-1, is DAGVTQSPTHLIKTRGQQVTLRCSPKSGHDTVSWYQQALGQGPQFIFQYYEEEERQRGNFPDRFSGHQFPNYSSELNVNALLLGDSALYLCASSLVVGTEAFFGQGTRLTVV.

V is TRBV6-1 and J is TRBJ2-1, with unresolved D. The CDR3 runs to 13 residues. V was trimmed by 2 bases and J by 5 bases, leaving 7 bases between them. The germline CDR1 and CDR2 sequences are MNHNS and SASEGT. CDR3 nucleotides: TGTGCCAGCAGTGAATCTTGGAACAATGAGCAGTTCTTC. It specifies CASSESWNNEQFF.

The V gene is TRBV28, the J gene TRBJ1-6, with 8 bases identical to TRBD1. The V segment lost 5 bases and the J segment 13 bases; nucleotides outside the gene matches: 7. The CDR3 contains 13 residues. Germline CDR1 is MDHEN and CDR2 is SYDVKM. The CDR3, as DNA: TGTGCCAGCAGTCCAGGGGGCCCGTTCCCCCTCCACTTT. Amino acid sequence: CASSPGGPFPLHF.

V and J are TRBV7-6 and TRBJ2-3; 12 positions agree with TRBD1. The CDR3 covers 15 residues. Trimming removed 6 bases from V and 4 bases from J; junction bases left unmatched: 5. Per germline, CDR1 SGHVS and CDR2 FNYEAQ. CDR3 DNA: TGTGCCAGCAGGAAAGGGACAGGGGGCGCAGATACGCAGTATTTT. Translated, it gives CASRKGTGGADTQYF. Full variable domain (outside the CDR3, taken from reference TRBV7-6 and TRBJ2-3): GAGVSQSPRYKVTKRGQDVALRCDPISGHVSLYWYRQALGQGPEFLTYFNYEAQQDKSGLPNDRFSAERPEGSISTLTIQRTEQRDSAMYRCASRKGTGGADTQYFGPGTRLTVL.

The chain links TRBV9 to TRBJ2-2, with a possible D match to TRBD2 (5 bases). V lost 0 bases to trimming and J lost 3 bases, with 12 bases between them. The CDR3 covers 16 residues. CDR1 SGDLS and CDR2 YYNGEE come from the germline V gene. The CDR3 sequence is CASSVAGSGYTGELFF. Written as DNA, the CDR3 is TGTGCCAGCAGCGTAGCGGGGAGCGGTTACACCGGGGAGCTGTTTTTT.

The V and J genes are TRBV19 and TRBJ2-5; D remains unclear. Deletions cut 3 bases from V and 5 bases from J, with 16 bases between. Germline CDR1 LNHDA, CDR2 SQIVND (reference sequence). This CDR3 contains 15 residues. The chain's CDR3 is CASSIISGGPETQYF. CDR3 nucleotides: TGTGCCAGTAGTATCATTTCTGGCGGTCCGGAGACCCAGTACTTC.

This clone was observed once. The rearrangement links TRBV3-1 (or the pseudogene TRBV3-2) to TRBJ2-7; 8 bases map to TRBD2. The V gene end was trimmed by 0 bases and the J gene end by 6 bases; junction bases not matched to a gene: 4. Germline V lookup: CDR1 LGHDT, CDR2 YNNKEL (reference sequence). The CDR3 is 14 residues long. The CDR3: CASSQDGRASEQYF. The DNA for the CDR3 is TGTGCCAGCAGCCAAGACGGGAGGGCCTCCGAGCAGTACTTC.

The chain carries TRBV9 and TRBJ1-3; TRBD1 agrees at 9 bases. CDR1 is SGDLS and CDR2 is YYNGEE in the germline V gene. After removal of 3 bases from V and 4 bases from J, the junction contained 8 bases not matched to a gene. The CDR3 consists of 16 residues. CDR3 sequence: CASSAPWGQGGNTIYF. CDR3 coding DNA: TGTGCCAGCAGCGCCCCTTGGGGACAGGGAGGAAACACCATATATTTT.

This clone was seen a few times. This chain joins TRBV28 and TRBJ2-5, with 12 positions matching TRBD1. Germline lookup yields CDR1 MDHEN and CDR2 SYDVKM. V lost 6 bases and J lost 5; bases outside the gene matches: 7. CDR3 size: 15 residues. The CDR3 nucleotides read TGTGCCAGCAGCGGGACAGGGGGCGCGGAGGAGACCCAGTACTTC. It encodes CASSGTGGAEETQYF. Full variable domain (outside the CDR3, taken from reference TRBV28 and TRBJ2-5): DVKVTQSSRYLVKRTGEKVFLECVQDMDHENMFWYRQDPGLGLRLIYFSYDVKMKEKGDIPEGYSVSREKKERFSLILESASTNQTSMYLCASSGTGGAEETQYFGPGTRLLVL.

The CDR3 DNA sequence: TGTGCCTGGAGTGGGTGGGGCCCTGGTGAAAAACTGTTTTTT. This encodes CAWSGWGPGEKLFF. The chain uses TRBV30 and TRBJ1-4; D is possibly TRBD1 (5 bases). Looked up from germline, CDR1 is GTSNPN and CDR2 is SVGIG (reference sequence). The CDR3 extends over 14 amino acids. The V and J ends lost 1 base and 7 bases respectively, with 13 bases between them.

The chain joins TRBV28 to TRBJ1-1; possible D gene TRBD1, 6 bases. V lost 5 bases to trimming and J lost 0 bases, with 19 bases between them. Germline values: CDR1 MDHEN, CDR2 SYDVKM. The CDR3 spans 17 residues. The CDR3 is CASSLVVQGGMNTEAFF. In DNA form, the CDR3 reads TGTGCCAGCAGTCTGGTGGTACAGGGAGGGATGAACACTGAAGCTTTCTTT.

The J gene is TRBJ1-5, the V gene TRBV6-1; D gene ambiguous. V was trimmed by 2 bases and J by 5 bases, leaving 7 bases between them. The germline V gene has CDR1 MNHNS and CDR2 SASEGT. CDR3 length: 13 residues. CDR3 sequence (DNA): TGTGCCAGCAGTGAACGGAGGGATCAGCCCCAGCATTTT. Protein: CASSERRDQPQHF.

The rearrangement joins TRBV29-1 to TRBJ2-1, with D perhaps being TRBD1 or TRBD2 (5 bases each). Between the trimmed V and J ends, which lost 0 bases and 8 bases, there was a span of 17 bases. Germline values: CDR1 SQVTM, CDR2 ANQGSEA. The CDR3 runs to 15 residues. CDR3: CSVEDRERALYEQFF. CDR3 nucleotide sequence: TGCAGCGTTGAAGACAGGGAGAGGGCCCTTTATGAGCAGTTCTTC.

The genes are TRBV28 and TRBJ1-2, with unresolved D. Trimming pared 5 bases from V and 6 bases from J, leaving 10 bases between. This CDR3 is 12 amino acids long. Germline V gene lookup returns CDR1 MDHEN and CDR2 SYDVKM. CDR3 sequence reads: CASSATFDGYTF. Here the CDR3 DNA reads TGTGCCAGCAGTGCAACTTTTGATGGCTACACCTTC.

V usage is TRBV11-2 and J usage is TRBJ1-1; D possibly corresponds to TRBD1 (5 bases). The germline V and J ends were trimmed by 5 bases and 4 bases, with 14 bases remaining between them. This CDR3 contains 14 residues. Looked up from germline, CDR1 is SGHAT and CDR2 is FQNNGV. CDR3 amino acids: CASSTGPLGTEAFF. As DNA, the CDR3 is TGTGCCAGCAGCACGGGGCCTTTGGGCACTGAAGCTTTCTTT.

This chain connects TRBV6-2 or TRBV6-3 to TRBJ2-2; D unclear. V was trimmed by 6 bases and J by 2 bases, leaving 7 bases between them. Per germline, CDR1 MNHEY and CDR2 SVGEGT. The CDR3 contains 13 residues. CDR3 sequence: CASSGPNTGELFF. The CDR3 region has the DNA TGTGCCAGCAGCGGCCCCAACACCGGGGAGCTGTTTTTT.

This chain uses TRBV14 with TRBJ2-7; perhaps TRBD1 as D (5 bases). CDR1 is SGHDN and CDR2 is FVKESK in the germline V gene. The CDR3 loop spans 14 amino acids. The V end lost 2 bases, the J end lost 3 bases, and 11 bases lay between the germline ends. This chain's CDR3 is CASSQPGLGYEQYF. CDR3 nucleotide sequence: TGTGCCAGCAGCCAACCAGGGTTGGGCTACGAGCAGTACTTC.

The chain links TRBV24-1 to TRBJ2-2; no definite D call. Germline assignment: CDR1 KGHDR and CDR2 SFDVKD. V dropped 5 bases and J dropped 4 bases, with 10 bases sitting between them. CDR3 length: 14 residues. The DNA for the CDR3 is TGTGCCACCAGTGTCGGCCCGCGCACCGGGGAGCTGTTTTTT. It encodes CATSVGPRTGELFF.

This clone turned up a few times. The J gene is TRBJ1-2, the V gene TRBV28; TRBD1 is a possible D gene (5 bases). The CDR3 is 12 amino acids. Germline V CDR1 and CDR2: MDHEN, SYDVKM. Trimming took off 6 bases at V and 8 bases at J, with 13 bases between the two ends. The CDR3 nucleotides read TGTGCCAGCAGAGACAGCTCCTGGGGCTACACCTTC. Its protein product is CASRDSSWGYTF.

V gene TRBV20-1 combines with J gene TRBJ2-1; no firm D call. V was trimmed by 3 bases and J by 0 bases, leaving 9 bases between them. The CDR3 has 14 residues. Germline V lookup: CDR1 DFQATT, CDR2 SNEGSKA (reference sequence). CDR3 bases: TGCAGTGCTAGTAAAGTCGTCTCCTACAATGAGCAGTTCTTC. Protein: CSASKVVSYNEQFF.

J is TRBJ1-1 and V is TRBV7-3; D is possibly TRBD1 (5 bases). The CDR3 contains 14 residues. Germline CDR1 SGHTA, CDR2 FQGTGA. The V gene lost 7 bases and the J gene lost 1 base, with 13 bases spanning the gap. The CDR3, as DNA: TGTGCCAGCAAGCGCGGGGGAGGGAACACTGAAGCTTTCTTT. Protein: CASKRGGGNTEAFF.

This clone was detected once. The chain carries TRBV28 and TRBJ2-1; D might be TRBD1 or TRBD2, each matching 5 bases. Trimming cost V 6 bases and J 5 bases, with 11 bases left between them. The CDR3 consists of 13 residues. Germline V gives CDR1 MDHEN, CDR2 SYDVKM. CDR3 protein: CASRPGRNNEQFF. DNA for the CDR3: TGTGCCAGCAGGCCGGGACGGAACAATGAGCAGTTCTTC.

This clone turned up a few times. The rearrangement links TRBV28 to TRBJ1-5, with unresolved D. Deletions cut 8 bases from V and 2 bases from J, with 10 bases between. This CDR3 contains 13 residues. The germline V gene encodes CDR1 MDHEN and CDR2 SYDVKM. CDR3 in amino acids: CASVSPGNQPQHF. For the CDR3, the DNA is TGTGCCAGCGTAAGTCCGGGCAATCAGCCCCAGCATTTT. The full variable domain, rest sourced from reference TRBV28 and TRBJ1-5, is DVKVTQSSRYLVKRTGEKVFLECVQDMDHENMFWYRQDPGLGLRLIYFSYDVKMKEKGDIPEGYSVSREKKERFSLILESASTNQTSMYLCASVSPGNQPQHFGDGTRLSIL.